The clone carrying this T cell receptor beta chain is categorized as large. Its specificity is not known. Germline CDR1 and CDR2: SGDLS and YYNGEE. V trimming: 3 bases; J trimming: 7 bases; junction bases outside the gene matches: 6. The CDR3 runs to 15 residues. These data originate in a study of immune cell composition in non-small cell lung cancer. Clones were read by immunoSEQ multiplex PCR, and TCRdb kept only the in-frame ones, dropping some. This repertoire shows nearly 7,000 clones, 70% found once; its top ten account for around 4.5%. General observations from the study: Overall clonality, unlike maximal tumour-associated clone frequency, did not predict TIL reactivity. Lung squamous cell carcinoma tumours had significantly higher top 10 clone scores and productive clonality than lung adenocarcinoma. Dominant in vivo tumour-associated clones were not shown to share tumour-reactive sequences.

This sequence joins TRBV9 and TRBJ2-2; 10 nucleotides line up with TRBD2. The TCR sequence derives from a human donor with non-small cell lung cancer. The material sequenced was lung tumor tissue. The CDR3 loop is CASSGASGGIGELFF. The DNA of the CDR3 is TGTGCCAGCAGCGGCGCTAGCGGGGGAATCGGGGAGCTGTTTTTT.